One and the same sample provided the 10 T cell receptor beta chains below, sequenced in a study of blood T cells in healthy people across ages. Then a second PCR, running roughly 7 to 11 cycles, was carried out with a sample-barcoded 5' primer and a J-beta primer mix. One entry per CDR3 protein, called by TCRdb with MiXCR from the 5' RACE reads. The repertoire holds fewer than 2 million distinct CDR3 sequences, with approximately 39% as singletons. The sample taken for sequencing was blood. The receptors stem from a human donor in good health.

A remark on this clonotype: Its ends do not fully match the called genes, so a read error is possible. The V and J genes are TRBV7-6 and TRBJ2-1; possibly TRBD1 or TRBD2 for D (5 bases each). The germline V gene encodes CDR1 SGHVS and CDR2 FNYEAQ. This CDR3 spans 15 amino acids. The CDR3 DNA follows: TGTGCCGGCAGCTTAGCGCAGGGCCCCTCCAATGAGCAGTTCTTC. It is translated as CAGSLAQGPSNEQFF.

The genes are TRBV5-1 and TRBJ1-1; D gene uncertain. V was shortened by 2 bases and J by 3 bases, with 11 bases between the two germline ends. Per germline, CDR1 SGHRS and CDR2 YFSETQ. The length of the CDR3 is 14 residues. The DNA for the CDR3 is TGCGCCAGCAGCTTACGCAGCTATGACACTGAAGCTTTCTTT. Translating gives CASSLRSYDTEAFF.

This clonotype turned up a few times. This chain uses TRBV29-1 with TRBJ2-4, with no clear D. The tail of the sequence fits TRBJ2-5 better, so the J call may be wrong. Germline V gives CDR1 SQVTM, CDR2 ANQGSEA. The CDR3 extends over 17 amino acids. CDR3 loop: CSVEIGKWSGGWETQYF. In DNA, the CDR3 is TGCAGCGTTGAGATCGGAAAATGGTCAGGTGGGTGGGAGACCCAGTACTTC.

V and J are TRBV4-1 and TRBJ2-7; perhaps TRBD2 as D (5 bases). Deletions cut 1 base from V and 2 bases from J, with 21 bases between. This CDR3 has 18 amino acids. The germline V gene has CDR1 MGHRA and CDR2 YSYEKL. In nucleotides, the CDR3 is TGCGCCAGCAGCCAAGTCTATCCAGCGGACGGTAATACCTACGAGCAGTACTTC. Translated: CASSQVYPADGNTYEQYF.

The V and J genes are TRBV6-2 or TRBV6-3 and TRBJ2-1; TRBD1 might be the D (6 bases). Deletions cut 6 bases from V and 0 bases from J, with 15 bases between. The CDR3 consists of 16 residues. Germline lookup yields CDR1 MNHEY and CDR2 SVGEGT. Here the CDR3 reads CASRYRATSSYNEQFF. Written as DNA, the CDR3 is TGTGCCAGCAGATACAGGGCGACAAGCTCCTACAATGAGCAGTTCTTC.

This clonotype was observed at least ten times. The chain employs TRBV7-2 and TRBJ2-3; possibly TRBD1 or TRBD2 for D (5 bases each). Looked up from germline, CDR1 is SGHTA and CDR2 is FQGNSA. V was cut by 5 bases and J by 5 bases, with 11 bases left in between. The CDR3 is 13 residues long. The CDR3 is CASSTSGGDTQYF. The CDR3 DNA sequence: TGTGCCAGCAGCACTAGTGGGGGAGATACGCAGTATTTT.

V is TRBV7-2 and J is TRBJ2-3; 7 bases are a match to TRBD1. This CDR3 spans 13 amino acids. Germline V gene sequence: CDR1 SGHTA, CDR2 FQGNSA. V lost 5 bases and J lost 6; bases outside the gene matches: 5. The DNA for the CDR3 is TGTGCCAGCAGCCCCCAGGGGGTGGATACGCAGTATTTT. Its protein product is CASSPQGVDTQYF.

The rearrangement joins TRBV4-2 to TRBJ2-2; D unclear. Looked up from germline, CDR1 is LGHNA and CDR2 is YNFKEQ. This CDR3 is 17 amino acids long. With 1 base removed from V and 0 bases from J, the gap between germline ends came to 12 bases. The CDR3, as DNA: TGTGCCAGCAGCCAAGTTGTACACCAGGCGAACACCGGGGAGCTGTTTTTT. This codes for CASSQVVHQANTGELFF.

The sample holds a few counts of this clonotype. The chain carries TRBV20-1 and TRBJ2-7; D may be TRBD1 (6 bases). In germline, CDR1 is DFQATT, CDR2 SNEGSKA (reference sequence). The CDR3 is made up of 13 amino acids. CDR3 coding DNA: TGCAGCGGTTGGGGGCCCCCTACCTACGAGCAGTACTTC. Encoded protein: CSGWGPPTYEQYF.

The chain recombines TRBV5-1 with TRBJ1-2; D not certain. V lost 0 bases to trimming and J lost 3 bases, with 18 bases between them. CDR1 SGHRS and CDR2 YFSETQ come from the germline V gene. The CDR3 spans 17 residues. The CDR3 is CASSLEGGEEGDYGYTF. In nucleotides, the CDR3 is TGCGCCAGCAGCTTGGAAGGCGGGGAAGAAGGAGACTATGGCTACACCTTC.